This passage covers 27 T cell receptor beta chains from one sample sequenced in a study of Ad26.COV2.S vaccination and SARS-CoV-2 variants. The treatment here: around 19 received Ad26.COV2.S at low or high dose, single or two shots; about 5 received placebo; per-sample allocation not given. Sampling was performed 63 days after the first vaccine or placebo injection. Here immunoSEQ multiplex PCR was the method, and the copy in TCRdb shows in-frame clones only, minus some. This sample has hundreds of thousands of clones, with 92% found just once. Sequences were derived from peripheral blood, sampled in a trial of Ad26.COV2.S vaccine versus placebo. Every receptor here comes from a person between 18 and 65 years old who received the Ad26.COV2.S COVID-19 vaccine or a placebo.

The chain is built from TRBV7-9 and TRBJ2-3, with D tentatively TRBD1 (5 bases). CDR1 SEHNR and CDR2 FQNEAQ come from the germline V gene (reference sequence). Trimming shortened V by 1 base and J by 6 bases, and 11 bases separated the two germline ends. The CDR3 has 14 residues. CDR3 region: CASSLGAGMDTQYF. The CDR3 region has the DNA TGTGCCAGCAGCTTAGGGGCAGGGATGGATACGCAGTATTTT.

The rearrangement links TRBV30 to TRBJ2-7; 12 bases fit TRBD1. The V segment lost 4 bases and the J segment 7 bases; nucleotides outside the gene matches: 5. Germline-derived CDR1 and CDR2 are GTSNPN and SVGIG (reference sequence). The CDR3 totals 13 residues. This CDR3 reads CAWTRDRGQEQYF. The CDR3 DNA sequence: TGTGCCTGGACCCGGGACAGGGGGCAGGAGCAGTACTTC.

This clone has just one count. V gene TRBV7-8 combines with J gene TRBJ1-3, with D possibly matching TRBD1 (5 bases). Germline CDR1 reads SGHVS; CDR2 reads FQNEAQ. V gave up 7 bases and J gave up 9 bases, with 13 bases separating them. The CDR3 has 12 amino acids. The CDR3 DNA sequence: TGTGCCAGCACCTCCTCGGGGGGCACCATATATTTT. Protein sequence: CASTSSGGTIYF.

The chain has TRBV7-2 and TRBJ1-6; D not certain. From germline, CDR1 is SGHTA and CDR2 FQGNSA. V lost 0 bases and J 0 bases, leaving 12 bases between the germline ends. CDR3 length: 18 residues. CDR3: CASSLARLLSSYNSPLHF. In DNA form, the CDR3 reads TGTGCCAGCAGCTTAGCCCGGTTGTTAAGCTCCTATAATTCACCCCTCCACTTT.

The chain recombines TRBV30 with TRBJ1-3; possible D gene TRBD1, 5 bases. The CDR3 is made up of 14 amino acids. Germline CDR1 and CDR2: GTSNPN and SVGIG (reference sequence). The V and J ends lost 3 bases and 2 bases respectively, with 11 bases between them. CDR3 sequence reads: CAWSPGLAGNTIYF. CDR3 in DNA: TGTGCCTGGAGCCCGGGACTCGCTGGAAACACCATATATTTT.

The V and J genes are TRBV29-1 and TRBJ1-2; 8 bases map to TRBD1. This CDR3 is built from 13 residues. Germline V gene data show CDR1 as SQVTM and CDR2 as ANQGSEA. The V and J ends lost 3 bases and 7 bases, in that order; junction bases with no gene match: 7. The CDR3: CSVEMQGASGYTF. The CDR3 DNA reads TGCAGCGTTGAGATGCAGGGGGCAAGTGGCTACACCTTC. Based on the CDR3 plus reference TRBV29-1 and TRBJ1-2, the full variable domain is SAVISQKPSRDICQRGTSLTIQCQVDSQVTMMFWYRQQPGQSLTLIATANQGSEATYESGFVIDKFPISRPNLTFSTLTVSNMSPEDSSIYLCSVEMQGASGYTFGSGTRLTVV.

This clone was counted between two and nine times. The chain recombines TRBV28 with TRBJ1-2, with 7 positions matching TRBD1. Losses at the gene ends were 4 bases for V and 6 bases for J; bases not matched to a gene: 8. The CDR3 spans 14 residues. CDR1 is MDHEN and CDR2 is SYDVKM in the germline V gene. DNA of the CDR3: TGTGCCAGCAGTTCTACAGACAGGGAGAATGGCTACACCTTC. Translation gives CASSSTDRENGYTF.

This clone was seen just once. The chain employs TRBV7-2 and TRBJ2-1; 8 bases are a match to TRBD2. This CDR3 has 15 residues. CDR1 is SGHTA, CDR2 FQGNSA, per germline. The ends lost 1 base at V and 9 bases at J; junction bases unmatched: 8. The CDR3 coding sequence is TGTGCCAGCAGCTTAGGAAGGGCCGGGGGGGCTGAGCAGTTCTTC. Amino acids: CASSLGRAGGAEQFF.

V and J are TRBV12-3 or TRBV12-4 and TRBJ2-7; D remains ambiguous. CDR3 size: 12 residues. Trimming removed 5 bases from V and 0 bases from J, with 5 bases in between. The CDR3 DNA is TGTGCCAGCAGTCAGGCCTCCTACGAGCAGTACTTC. Translating it yields CASSQASYEQYF.

This clone was observed a single time. The chain couples TRBV4-3 to TRBJ1-2; 7 bases fit TRBD1. CDR1 is LGHNA, CDR2 YSLEER, per germline. The CDR3 totals 18 residues. J gave up 0 bases and V 4 bases, and 14 bases lay outside the gene matches. The CDR3: CASSPGSTGERSNYGYTF. The CDR3 nucleotides are TGCGCCAGCAGCCCCGGGTCTACAGGGGAACGGTCTAACTATGGCTACACCTTC.

The chain has TRBV28 and TRBJ2-1; D might be TRBD1 (6 bases). Per germline, CDR1 MDHEN and CDR2 SYDVKM. The V and J ends lost 8 bases and 10 bases respectively, with 21 bases between them. The CDR3 sequence is 14 residues long. The CDR3 coding sequence is TGTGCCAGCGGATCTAGCAGGGGTTATTCGGAGCAGTTCTTC. It is translated as CASGSSRGYSEQFF.

V and J are TRBV3-1 (or the pseudogene TRBV3-2) and TRBJ2-7; tentatively, D is TRBD1 (5 bases). Germline assignment: CDR1 LGHDT and CDR2 YNNKEL (reference sequence). V dropped 0 bases and J dropped 6 bases, with 15 bases sitting between them. CDR3 length: 15 amino acids. CDR3 region: CASSQDTIPQAEQYF. In nucleotides, the CDR3 is TGTGCCAGCAGCCAAGATACGATCCCACAGGCCGAGCAGTACTTC.

The chain joins TRBV6-5 to TRBJ2-3, with 7 bases matching TRBD2. Germline CDR1 is MNHEY and CDR2 is SVGAGI. CDR3 size: 11 residues. V lost 6 bases, J lost 6 bases, and 0 bases stayed unmatched. The CDR3 is CASSGGDTQYF. The DNA for the CDR3 is TGTGCCAGCAGCGGGGGGGATACGCAGTATTTT.

The rearrangement uses TRBV12-3 or TRBV12-4 and TRBJ2-5; weak D call: TRBD2 (5 bases). The CDR3 consists of 13 residues. The germline V and J ends were trimmed by 3 bases and 4 bases, with 9 bases remaining between them. DNA of the CDR3: TGTGCCAGCAGTTTGCAGCGGCGAGAGACCCAGTACTTC. Its protein product is CASSLQRRETQYF.

The chain couples TRBV19 to TRBJ2-5; TRBD2 agrees at 8 bases. The V gene's germline CDR1 is LNHDA and CDR2 SQIVND (reference sequence). This CDR3 is built from 16 residues. Trimming removed 3 bases from V and 0 bases from J; junction bases left unmatched: 6. CDR3 in DNA: TGTGCCAGTAGTATTCGGGGGGGCCTCTACCAAGAGACCCAGTACTTC. It specifies CASSIRGGLYQETQYF.

The chain joins TRBV5-3 to TRBJ1-5; D unclear. TRBV5-3 is classed as an ORF, of uncertain function. The CDR3 totals 15 residues. Deletions cut 2 bases from V and 1 base from J, with 10 bases between. Here the CDR3 reads CARSLNSGSNQPQHF. DNA of the CDR3: TGTGCCAGAAGCTTAAACTCTGGGAGCAATCAGCCCCAGCATTTT.

The CDR3 region has the DNA TGTGCCAGCAGCAGCCGGGACACCCCCTACGTCGGGGAGCTGTTTTTT. Translation gives CASSSRDTPYVGELFF. The chain combines TRBV5-6 with TRBJ2-2; possible D gene TRBD1, 6 bases. The length of the CDR3 is 16 residues. The germline gives CDR1 SGHDT, CDR2 YYEEEE. V lost 4 bases to trimming and J lost 7 bases, with 20 bases between them.

The chain has TRBV30 and TRBJ1-5; D gene ambiguous. The germline V and J ends were trimmed by 3 bases and 0 bases, with 15 bases remaining between them. The CDR3 totals 16 residues. Germline lookup yields CDR1 GTSNPN and CDR2 SVGIG (reference sequence). The CDR3 DNA follows: TGTGCCTGGAGCGCCCTTGGGAGCAATAGCAATCAGCCCCAGCATTTT. Protein product: CAWSALGSNSNQPQHF.

In this sample, this clone turned up a few times. V is TRBV5-3 and J is TRBJ1-5; 7 nucleotides align to TRBD1. TRBV5-3 is given ORF status, its function remaining uncertain. Losses at the gene ends were 4 bases for V and 3 bases for J; bases not matched to a gene: 13. The CDR3 sequence is 17 residues long. CDR3 coding DNA: TGTGCCAGAAGCAACCCGCGGGACAGAATTACCAATCAGCCCCAGCATTTT. It yields the protein CARSNPRDRITNQPQHF.

This chain uses TRBV5-6 with TRBJ2-7, with D possibly TRBD1 on 6 matching bases. This CDR3 is built from 15 residues. V was shortened by 4 bases and J by 0 bases, with 14 bases between the two germline ends. Per the germline V gene, CDR1 is SGHDT and CDR2 is YYEEEE. CDR3 DNA: TGTGCCAGCAGCCACTGGACAGAAAGCTCCTACGAGCAGTACTTC. It encodes CASSHWTESSYEQYF.

V is TRBV23-1 and J is TRBJ1-6, with 7 bases fitting TRBD1. TRBV23-1 is an ORF for which the function is uncertain. The V segment lost 0 bases and the J segment 5 bases; nucleotides outside the gene matches: 7. This CDR3 is built from 17 residues. In DNA, the CDR3 is TGCGCCAGCAGTCAATCCGTAAAGGGGGCGGATAATTCACCCCTCCACTTT. Translating gives CASSQSVKGADNSPLHF.

The J gene is TRBJ1-1, the V gene TRBV18; 7 bases line up with TRBD1. CDR3 size: 16 residues. Per the germline V gene, CDR1 is KGHSH and CDR2 is LQKENI. V lost 2 bases, J lost 0 bases, and 6 bases stayed unmatched. CDR3: CASSPFTGTVNTEAFF. DNA for the CDR3: TGTGCCAGCTCACCATTCACCGGGACAGTGAACACTGAAGCTTTCTTT.

This clone was seen once. The V gene is TRBV5-8, the J gene TRBJ1-6; D might be TRBD1 (5 bases). This CDR3 is 15 amino acids long. The V gene's germline CDR1 is SGHTS and CDR2 YDEGEE. V lost 3 bases and J lost 13, with 20 bases in between. CDR3 sequence (DNA): TGTGCCAGCAGCTCCGGGGGGGACCTGAGCCGTCCCCTCCACTTT. This sequence encodes CASSSGGDLSRPLHF.

V usage is TRBV2 and J usage is TRBJ1-1, with D perhaps TRBD1 (5 bases). The germline V and J ends were trimmed by 11 bases and 1 base, with 14 bases remaining between them. CDR1 SNHLY and CDR2 FYNNEI come from the germline V gene. The CDR3 has 13 amino acids. CDR3 sequence reads: CALPSRANTEAFF. CDR3 bases: TGTGCCCTCCCCTCCAGGGCGAACACTGAAGCTTTCTTT.

The chain carries TRBV27 and TRBJ1-6; D gene ambiguous. V lost 6 bases and J lost 0, with 12 bases in between. This CDR3 region has 16 residues. Germline loops: CDR1 MNHEY, CDR2 SMNVEV (reference sequence). DNA for the CDR3: TGTGCCAGCAGCCCCAGACACAGCTCCTATAATTCACCCCTCCACTTT. Encoded protein: CASSPRHSSYNSPLHF.

The genes are TRBV13 and TRBJ1-5; D may be TRBD1 (5 bases). V lost 4 bases and J lost 4, with 14 bases in between. The CDR3 contains 15 residues. CDR1 and CDR2 (germline): PRHDT, FYEKMQ (reference sequence). For the CDR3, the DNA is TGTGCCAGCAGCTCCGGGCCGGGGGGGAATCAGCCCCAGCATTTT. Its protein product is CASSSGPGGNQPQHF.

On this clone: Different DNA sequences within this sample yield the same CDR3. The genes are TRBV5-1 and TRBJ2-5, with TRBD1 as a possible D gene (5 bases). The V and J ends lost 0 bases and 5 bases respectively, with 5 bases between them. This CDR3 is built from 12 residues. CDR1 and CDR2 from the germline V gene are SGHRS and YFSETQ. Written as DNA, the CDR3 is TGCGCCAGCAGCTTGGACAGGGAGACCCAGTACTTC. As protein: CASSLDRETQYF.